This TCR beta chain was sequenced for a study of CD8+ T cells in alopecia areata. This clone was seen a handful of times. Looked up from germline, CDR1 is LNHDA and CDR2 is SQIVND (reference sequence). V lost 5 bases to trimming and J lost 9 bases, with 11 bases between them. This CDR3 is 13 amino acids long. Reverse transcribed after extraction, RNA yielded cDNA as the sequencing template. Libraries were prepared by immunoSEQ multiplex PCR; TCRdb keeps only in-frame clonotypes and omits some of them. The sample lists under 150,000 clones; approximately 51% were seen once. Treatment in this sample: oral pan-JAK inhibitor, 5-10 mg twice daily.

This receptor was obtained from a human donor with alopecia areata. The gene calls are TRBV19 and TRBJ1-6; D is possibly TRBD1 (6 bases). The sequencing here drew on CD4+ T cells sorted from blood, taken at week 24, from a patient treated with tofacitinib. CDR3: CASSVQGGSPLHF. CDR3 nucleotides: TGTGCCAGTAGTGTACAGGGCGGTTCACCCCTCCACTTT.